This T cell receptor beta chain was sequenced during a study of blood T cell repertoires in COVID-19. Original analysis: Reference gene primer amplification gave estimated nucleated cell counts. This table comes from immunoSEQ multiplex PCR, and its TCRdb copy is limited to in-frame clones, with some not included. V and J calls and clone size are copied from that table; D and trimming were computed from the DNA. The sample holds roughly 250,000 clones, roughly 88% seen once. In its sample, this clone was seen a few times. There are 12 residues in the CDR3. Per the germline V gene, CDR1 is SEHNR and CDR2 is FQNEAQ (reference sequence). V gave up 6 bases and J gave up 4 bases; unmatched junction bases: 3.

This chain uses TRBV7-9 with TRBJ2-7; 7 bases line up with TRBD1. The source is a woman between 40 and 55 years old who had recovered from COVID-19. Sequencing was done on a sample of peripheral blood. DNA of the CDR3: TGTGCCAGCAGTTGGGACAGATACGAGCAGTACTTC. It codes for CASSWDRYEQYF.